This passage covers 5 T cell receptor beta chains from one sample sequenced in a study of blood T cell repertoires in COVID-19. Assay used: immunoSEQ multiplex PCR; TCRdb lists only in-frame clones, some missing. The sample consists of roughly 500,000 clones, roughly 90% of them appearing once. Input material: PBMCs or T cells enriched from blood (not recorded which). The receptor source for this set is a woman aged 40-49 years who had recovered from COVID-19.

The rearrangement links TRBV4-3 to TRBJ2-1, with 7 positions matching TRBD1. The V gene's germline CDR1 is LGHNA and CDR2 YSLEER. CDR3 size: 15 residues. J lost 4 bases, V lost 4 bases, and 7 bases had no gene match. The CDR3 coding sequence is TGCGCCAGCAGCCTCAGCTGGGACAGATACAATGAGCAGTTCTTC. This encodes CASSLSWDRYNEQFF.

The chain uses TRBV7-8 and TRBJ2-7; perhaps TRBD1 as D (6 bases). Trimming cost V 2 bases and J 3 bases, with 14 bases left between them. This CDR3 spans 15 amino acids. CDR1 SGHVS and CDR2 FQNEAQ come from the germline V gene. The CDR3: CASSLQGRQNYEQYF. Written as DNA, the CDR3 is TGTGCCAGCAGCTTACAGGGGCGACAGAACTACGAGCAGTACTTC.

The V call is TRBV7-5, the J call TRBJ2-7; the table's D call of TRBD1 was not tested on the DNA. TRBV7-5 is designated a pseudogene. CDR3 length: 16 amino acids. CDR3 region: CARSLALGQGSYEQYF. The CDR3, as DNA: TGTGCCAGAAGCTTAGCGCTAGGACAGGGTTCGTACGAGCAGTACTTC.

This clone was detected only once. V and J are TRBV27 and TRBJ1-3; 10 bases fit TRBD1. The CDR3 is made up of 16 amino acids. Germline lookup yields CDR1 MNHEY and CDR2 SMNVEV (reference sequence). The V segment lost 10 bases and the J segment 4 bases; nucleotides outside the gene matches: 13. The DNA for the CDR3 is TGTGCCATGCCGGGACAGGGGCAGGTTCGGGGAAACACCATATATTTT. It encodes CAMPGQGQVRGNTIYF.

The chain carries TRBV9 and TRBJ2-7, with D maybe TRBD2 (5 bases). V was trimmed by 0 bases and J by 1 base, leaving 11 bases between them. The CDR3 is 15 amino acids. Germline V lookup: CDR1 SGDLS, CDR2 YYNGEE. The CDR3 region has the DNA TGTGCCAGCAGCGTAGGAGGCGGGCTTTCCTACGAGCAGTACTTC. It yields the protein CASSVGGGLSYEQYF.